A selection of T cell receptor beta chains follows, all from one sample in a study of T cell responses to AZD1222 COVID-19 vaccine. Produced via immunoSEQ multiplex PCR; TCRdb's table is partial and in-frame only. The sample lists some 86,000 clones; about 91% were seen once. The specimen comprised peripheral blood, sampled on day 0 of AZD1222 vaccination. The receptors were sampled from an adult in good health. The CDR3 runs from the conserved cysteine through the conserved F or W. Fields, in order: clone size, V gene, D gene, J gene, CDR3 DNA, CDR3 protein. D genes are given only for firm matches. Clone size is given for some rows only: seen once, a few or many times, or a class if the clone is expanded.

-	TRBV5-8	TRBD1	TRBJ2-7	TGTGCCAGCAGCTTGGTACAGGGGGCGGCCTTCGGGGTGTACTTC	CASSLVQGAAFGVYF
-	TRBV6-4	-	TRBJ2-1	TGTGCCAGCAGTGACGGTAGGGGCGGTGGCAATGAGCAGTTCTTC	CASSDGRGGGNEQFF
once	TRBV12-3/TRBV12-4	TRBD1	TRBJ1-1	TGTGCCAGCAGTTTAGAGGGGGCGAGGGAAGCTTTCTTT	CASSLEGAREAFF
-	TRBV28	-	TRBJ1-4	TGTGCCAGCAGTAAGACAGAGGAACTGTTTTTT	CASSKTEELFF
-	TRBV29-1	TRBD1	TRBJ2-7	TGCAGCGTTGTTTTCCCCGGGACAGGAGGTTCCTACGAGCAGTACTTC	CSVVFPGTGGSYEQYF
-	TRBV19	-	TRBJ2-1	TGTGCCAGTAGTATAACTGATACCGCCTACAATGAGCAGTTCTTC	CASSITDTAYNEQFF
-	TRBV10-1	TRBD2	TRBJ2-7	TGCGCCAGCAGTGATCAGCGGGAGACTCGCGAGCAGTACTTC	CASSDQRETREQYF
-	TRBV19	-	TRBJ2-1	TGTGCCAGTAGTATAGACAGCGATAAACGGGCCTACAATGAGCAGTTCTTC	CASSIDSDKRAYNEQFF
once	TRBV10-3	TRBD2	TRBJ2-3	TGTGCCATCGGAGCGGGAGCCACAGATACGCAGTATTTT	CAIGAGATDTQYF
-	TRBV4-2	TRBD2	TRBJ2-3	TGTGCCAGCAGCCAAGATAGCGGGACGGGGACAGATACGCAGTATTTT	CASSQDSGTGTDTQYF
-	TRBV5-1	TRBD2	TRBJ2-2	TGCGCCAGCAGCTCCGGACTAGCGGGGACCGGGGAGCTGTTTTTT	CASSSGLAGTGELFF
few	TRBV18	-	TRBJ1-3	TGTGCCAGCTCCCCGGGGCAGAGCTCTGGAAACACCATATATTTT	CASSPGQSSGNTIYF
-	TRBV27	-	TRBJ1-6	TGTGCCAGCAGTTTATCCCCGCTAACCTATAATTCACCCCTCCACTTT	CASSLSPLTYNSPLHF
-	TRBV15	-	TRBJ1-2	TGTGCCACCAGCATATATCAGGGGCTGGATGGCTACACCTTC	CATSIYQGLDGYTF
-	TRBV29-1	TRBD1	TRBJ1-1	TGCAGCGTTGTCGGAGGGGACAGGTTGGCAAAAGCTTTCTTT	CSVVGGDRLAKAFF
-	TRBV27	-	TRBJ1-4	TGTGCCAGCAGTTCTGGGCTTGGTTTTTTTGAAAAACTGTTTTTT	CASSSGLGFFEKLFF
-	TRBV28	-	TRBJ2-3	TGTGCCAGCACCCCTCCTACAAGCACAGATACGCAGTATTTT	CASTPPTSTDTQYF
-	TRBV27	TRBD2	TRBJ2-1	TGTGCCAGTAATTACGGCGGGAGTTCCCACAATGAGCAGTTCTTC	CASNYGGSSHNEQFF
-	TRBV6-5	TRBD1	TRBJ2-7	TGTGCCAGCCGGGACAGGGGTCTGGATGAGCAGTACTTC	CASRDRGLDEQYF
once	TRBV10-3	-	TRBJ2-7	TGTGCCATCACGCGCTTGGGTCAGGTTCCCAGCCTCCCTTACGAGCAGTACTTC	CAITRLGQVPSLPYEQYF
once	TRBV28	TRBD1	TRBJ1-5	TGTGCCAGCAGCCGAGACAGGGGCGGGGGTCAGCCCCAGCATTTT	CASSRDRGGGQPQHF
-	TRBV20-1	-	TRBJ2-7	TGCAGTGCTAGTGGCAAGAGGCTACCCTACGAGCAGTACTTC	CSASGKRLPYEQYF
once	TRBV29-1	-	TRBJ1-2	TGCAGCGTTGTTGGGTGGGGGGACGTTGCTTATGGCTACACCTTC	CSVVGWGDVAYGYTF
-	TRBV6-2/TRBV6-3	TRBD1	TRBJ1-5	TGTGCCAGCAGCTCACGGACAGGTGATAATCAGCCCCAGCATTTT	CASSSRTGDNQPQHF
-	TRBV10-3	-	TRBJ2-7	TGTGCCATCAGTTTCGGGACTCTGAGCTCCTACGAGCAGTACTTC	CAISFGTLSSYEQYF
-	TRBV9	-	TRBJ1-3	TGTGCCAGCAGCGTCGACGGAAACTCTGGAAACACCATATATTTT	CASSVDGNSGNTIYF
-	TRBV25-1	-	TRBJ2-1	TGTGCCAGCGAAGGGACGCTTAGCTCCTACAATGAGCAGTTCTTC	CASEGTLSSYNEQFF
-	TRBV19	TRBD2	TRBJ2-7	TGTGCCAGTAGTATAGGGAGTAGCGGGAGCGGCCAGTACTTC	CASSIGSSGSGQYF
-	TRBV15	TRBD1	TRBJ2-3	TGTGCCACCAGCAGTATTGACAGGGGCTTTACAGATACGCAGTATTTT	CATSSIDRGFTDTQYF
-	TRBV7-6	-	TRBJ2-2	TGTGCCAGCAGCTTAGAGCGCGGCGGGGAGCTGTTTTTT	CASSLERGGELFF
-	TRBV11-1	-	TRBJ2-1	TGTGCCAGCAGCTTAGAGGGATGGCTTAGTGCTGAGCAGTTCTTC	CASSLEGWLSAEQFF
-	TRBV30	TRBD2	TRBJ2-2	TGTGCCTGGATAGCGGGAGTGGGACGTTACGACACCGGGGAGCTGTTTTTT	CAWIAGVGRYDTGELFF
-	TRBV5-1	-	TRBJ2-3	TGCGCCAGCAGCTTGGACCGGGTCGAGGGGCCAGATACGCAGTATTTT	CASSLDRVEGPDTQYF
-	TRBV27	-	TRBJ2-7	TGTGCCAGCAGTTTCCAACAGGCGGTTGGCGAGCAGTACTTC	CASSFQQAVGEQYF